This paragraph reports one TCR beta chain. Its antigen is not known. The missing CDR3 end, 3 residues past where the read stops, is filled in from the germline J gene. The sample belongs to a study of T cells in women clearing cervical HPV infection. Whole-study results and caveats: Timing of associations relative to infection is unclear; T-cell subsets were not isolated.

Germline CDR1 is SQVTM and CDR2 is ANQGSEA. The CDR3 has 12 amino acids. With 4 bases removed from V and 2 bases from J, the gap between germline ends came to 9 bases. Sequencing was performed with immunoSEQ multiplex PCR; in TCRdb, only in-frame clones are kept and a portion is missing. This sample's clone table lists some 40,000 clones. The sequenced sample consisted of blood buffy coat. The origin of this receptor is a woman aged 18 to 75 with a cervical HPV16 infection that either progressed to CIN3+ or cleared (not recorded which). The chain has TRBV29-1 and TRBJ2-7, with D possibly TRBD1 on 6 matching bases. Incomplete CDR3 DNA: TGCAGCGTTGCACAGGGAACCTACGAG. Residues: CSVAQGTYE. The entire CDR3 reads CSVAQGTYEQYF.